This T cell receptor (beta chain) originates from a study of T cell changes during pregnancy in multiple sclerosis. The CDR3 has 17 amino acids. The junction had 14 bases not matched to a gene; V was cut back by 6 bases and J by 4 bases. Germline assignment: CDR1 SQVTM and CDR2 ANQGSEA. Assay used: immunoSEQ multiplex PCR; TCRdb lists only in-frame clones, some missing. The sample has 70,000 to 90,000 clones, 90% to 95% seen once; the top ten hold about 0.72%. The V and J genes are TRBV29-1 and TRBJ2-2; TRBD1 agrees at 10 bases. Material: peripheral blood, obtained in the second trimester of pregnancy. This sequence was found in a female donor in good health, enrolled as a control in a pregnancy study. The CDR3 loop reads CSVLKIGQGGGTGELFF. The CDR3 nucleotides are TGCAGCGTACTAAAAATAGGACAGGGGGGCGGCACCGGGGAGCTGTTTTTT.